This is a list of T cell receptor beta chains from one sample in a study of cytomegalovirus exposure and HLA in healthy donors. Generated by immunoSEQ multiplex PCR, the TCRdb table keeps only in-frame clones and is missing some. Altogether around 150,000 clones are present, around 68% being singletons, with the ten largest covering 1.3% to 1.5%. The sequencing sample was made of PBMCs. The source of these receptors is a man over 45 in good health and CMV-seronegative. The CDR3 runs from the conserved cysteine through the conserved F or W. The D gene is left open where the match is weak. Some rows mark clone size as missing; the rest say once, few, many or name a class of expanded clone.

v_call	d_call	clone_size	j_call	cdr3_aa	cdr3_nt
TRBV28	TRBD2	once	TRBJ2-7	CASSSFPPLADSYEQYF	TGTGCCAGCAGTTCCTTTCCCCCTCTAGCGGACTCCTACGAGCAGTACTTC
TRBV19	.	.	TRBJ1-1	CASSFTGNTEAFF	TGTGCCAGTAGTTTTACAGGGAACACTGAAGCTTTCTTT
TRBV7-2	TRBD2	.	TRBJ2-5	CASRQPHSGGAETQYF	TGTGCCAGCAGACAACCCCATAGCGGGGGGGCAGAGACCCAGTACTTC
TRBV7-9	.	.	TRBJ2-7	CASSFVPRGRFVYEQYF	TGTGCCAGCAGCTTTGTCCCCAGGGGCAGGTTCGTTTACGAGCAGTACTTC
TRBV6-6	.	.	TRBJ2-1	CASSEVQGSYNEQFF	TGTGCCAGCAGTGAGGTACAGGGCTCCTACAATGAGCAGTTCTTC
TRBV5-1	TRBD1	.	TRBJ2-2	CASSLLIQGDTGELFF	TGCGCCAGCAGCTTGTTAATACAGGGGGACACCGGGGAGCTGTTTTTT
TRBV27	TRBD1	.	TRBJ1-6	CASLPIGTGLLGSPLHF	TGTGCCAGCCTGCCTATCGGGACAGGGCTTCTGGGTTCACCCCTCCACTTT
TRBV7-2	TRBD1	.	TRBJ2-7	CASSPTGMSYEQYF	TGTGCCAGCAGCCCGACAGGGATGTCCTACGAGCAGTACTTC
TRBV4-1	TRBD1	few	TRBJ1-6	CASSQIQGASNSPLHF	TGCGCCAGCAGCCAGATACAGGGGGCGAGCAATTCACCCCTCCACTTT
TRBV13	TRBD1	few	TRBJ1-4	CASSPPRGRWEKLFF	TGTGCCAGCAGCCCCCCCAGGGGGCGATGGGAAAAACTGTTTTTT
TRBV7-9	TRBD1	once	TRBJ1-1	CASRPLQGPTGTEAFF	TGTGCCAGCAGGCCCCTACAGGGGCCGACGGGGACTGAAGCTTTCTTT
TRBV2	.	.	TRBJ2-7	CASSEAGRREQYF	TGTGCCAGCAGTGAAGCAGGAAGGCGGGAGCAGTACTTC
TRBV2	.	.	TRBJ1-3	CASSPQGVAGNTIYF	TGTGCCAGCTCTCCCCAAGGGGTGGCTGGAAACACCATATATTTT
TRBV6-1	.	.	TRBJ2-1	CASSEAQGSQYNEQFF	TGTGCCAGCAGTGAAGCGCAGGGATCCCAATACAATGAGCAGTTCTTC
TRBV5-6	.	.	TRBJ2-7	CASSLAGEQYF	TGTGCCAGCAGCTTGGCAGGCGAGCAGTACTTC
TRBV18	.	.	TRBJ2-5	CASSLTPGGREETQYF	TGTGCCAGCTCACTTACCCCGGGGGGCCGAGAGGAGACCCAGTACTTC
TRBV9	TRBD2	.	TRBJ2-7	CASSVEGLDAYEQYF	TGTGCCAGCAGCGTAGAGGGACTAGACGCCTACGAGCAGTACTTC
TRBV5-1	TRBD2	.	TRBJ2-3	CASSLSGGSTDTQYF	TGCGCCAGCAGCTTGAGCGGGGGGAGCACAGATACGCAGTATTTT
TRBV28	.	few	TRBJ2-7	CASSQGDEQYF	TGTGCCAGCAGTCAAGGGGACGAGCAGTACTTC
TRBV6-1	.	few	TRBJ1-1	CASSPSAFF	TGTGCCAGCAGCCCTTCAGCTTTCTTT
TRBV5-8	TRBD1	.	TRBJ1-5	CASSSDRALNQPQHF	TGTGCCAGCAGCTCGGACAGGGCCCTCAATCAGCCCCAGCATTTT
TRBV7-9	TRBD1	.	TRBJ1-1	CASSRTGGTEAFF	TGTGCCAGCAGCCGTACAGGGGGGACTGAAGCTTTCTTT
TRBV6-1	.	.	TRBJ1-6	CASSERVSGNSPLHF	TGTGCCAGCAGTGAGAGGGTTTCGGGTAATTCACCCCTCCACTTT
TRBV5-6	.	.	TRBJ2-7	CASSSTYEQYF	TGTGCCAGCAGCTCTACCTACGAGCAGTACTTC
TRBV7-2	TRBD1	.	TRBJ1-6	CASTSTGGNSPLHF	TGTGCCAGCACCTCGACAGGGGGCAATTCACCCCTCCACTTT
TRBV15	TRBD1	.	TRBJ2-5	CATTEGQYLETQYF	TGTGCCACCACCGAGGGACAGTACTTAGAGACCCAGTACTTC
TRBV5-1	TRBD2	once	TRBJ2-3	CASTLGGLAGTDTQYF	TGCGCCAGCACCCTGGGGGGACTAGCGGGGACAGATACGCAGTATTTT
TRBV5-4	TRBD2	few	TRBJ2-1	CASSSSWGLAGDNEQFF	TGTGCCAGCAGCTCATCGTGGGGACTAGCGGGGGACAATGAGCAGTTCTTC
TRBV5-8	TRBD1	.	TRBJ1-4	CASSQGQGAQGEKLFF	TGTGCCAGCAGCCAGGGACAGGGGGCGCAGGGTGAAAAACTGTTTTTT
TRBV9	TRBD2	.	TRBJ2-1	CASSTTSGDVNEQFF	TGTGCCAGCAGCACGACTAGCGGGGACGTTAATGAGCAGTTCTTC
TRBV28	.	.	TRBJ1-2	CASSTGAPYGYTF	TGTGCCAGCAGCACAGGTGCTCCCTATGGCTACACCTTC
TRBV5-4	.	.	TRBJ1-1	CASSWRGGVNTEAFF	TGTGCCAGCAGCTGGAGGGGAGGGGTGAACACTGAAGCTTTCTTT
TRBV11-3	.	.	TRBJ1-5	CASSRRGHRGVNQPQHF	TGTGCCAGCAGTCGACGTGGACACCGTGGGGTGAATCAGCCCCAGCATTTT
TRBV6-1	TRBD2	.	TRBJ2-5	CASSGDRGLAGGETQYF	TGTGCCAGCAGTGGGGACCGGGGACTAGCGGGGGGGGAGACCCAGTACTTC
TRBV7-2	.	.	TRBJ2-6	CASSLVSGISGANVLTF	TGTGCCAGCAGCTTAGTATCGGGGATCTCTGGGGCCAACGTCCTGACTTTC
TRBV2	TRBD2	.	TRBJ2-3	CASTLLGGNTDTQYF	TGTGCCAGCACCCTACTCGGGGGGAACACAGATACGCAGTATTTT
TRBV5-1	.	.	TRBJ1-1	CASSLGLDIGTEAFF	TGCGCCAGCAGCTTGGGGCTCGACATCGGCACTGAAGCTTTCTTT
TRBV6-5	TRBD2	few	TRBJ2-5	CASSAGEETQYF	TGTGCCAGCAGTGCGGGGGAAGAGACCCAGTACTTC
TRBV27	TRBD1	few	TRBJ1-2	CASTSLLGQGAGYGYTF	TGTGCCAGCACCTCCCTTCTCGGACAGGGGGCGGGCTATGGCTACACCTTC
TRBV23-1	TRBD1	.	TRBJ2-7	CASSQLRQGVHEQYF	TGCGCCAGCAGTCAACTTAGACAGGGAGTCCACGAGCAGTACTTC
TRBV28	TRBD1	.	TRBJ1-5	CASSLSTGVPNQPQHF	TGTGCCAGCAGTTTATCGACAGGGGTCCCCAATCAGCCCCAGCATTTT
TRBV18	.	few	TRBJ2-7	CASSPRGQPYEQYF	TGTGCCAGCTCACCACGGGGACAACCCTACGAGCAGTACTTC
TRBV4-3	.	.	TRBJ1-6	CASSQEGRVASPLHF	TGCGCCAGCAGCCAAGAGGGCAGGGTGGCTTCACCCCTCCACTTT
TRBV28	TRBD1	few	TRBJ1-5	CASSGQGAGNQPQHF	TGTGCCAGCAGTGGACAGGGGGCCGGCAATCAGCCCCAGCATTTT
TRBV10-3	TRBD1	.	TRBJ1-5	CATQGATENQPQHF	TGTGCCACCCAGGGGGCTACCGAGAATCAGCCCCAGCATTTT
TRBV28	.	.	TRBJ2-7	CASSLFRTTGTPYEQYF	TGTGCCAGCAGTTTATTTCGGACCACAGGTACCCCCTACGAGCAGTACTTC
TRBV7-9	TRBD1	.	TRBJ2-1	CASSFGTGTYNEQFF	TGTGCCAGCAGCTTCGGGACAGGAACCTACAATGAGCAGTTCTTC
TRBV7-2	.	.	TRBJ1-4	CASSLGGLSEKLFF	TGTGCCAGCAGCTTAGGAGGGTTAAGTGAAAAACTGTTTTTT
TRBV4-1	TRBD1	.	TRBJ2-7	CASSHPGQRSYEQYF	TGCGCCAGCAGCCATCCGGGACAGCGGTCCTACGAGCAGTACTTC
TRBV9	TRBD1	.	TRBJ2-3	CASSVEDRGTDTQYF	TGTGCCAGCAGCGTAGAGGACAGGGGCACAGATACGCAGTATTTT
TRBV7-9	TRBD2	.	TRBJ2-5	CASSLAYGAGVETQYF	TGTGCCAGCAGCTTAGCTTACGGAGCGGGGGTGGAGACCCAGTACTTC